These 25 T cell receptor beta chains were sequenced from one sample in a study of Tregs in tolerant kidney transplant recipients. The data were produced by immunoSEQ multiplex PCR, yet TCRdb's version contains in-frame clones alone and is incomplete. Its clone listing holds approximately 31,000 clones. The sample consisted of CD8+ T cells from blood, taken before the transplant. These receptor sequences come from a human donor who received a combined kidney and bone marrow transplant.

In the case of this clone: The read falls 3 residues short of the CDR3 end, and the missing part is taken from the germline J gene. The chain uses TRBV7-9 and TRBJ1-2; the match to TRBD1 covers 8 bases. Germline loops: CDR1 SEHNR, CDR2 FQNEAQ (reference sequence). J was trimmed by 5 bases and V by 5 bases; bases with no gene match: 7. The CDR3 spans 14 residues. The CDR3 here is CASSLDRGSYGYTF. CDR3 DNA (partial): TGTGCCAGCAGCCTCGACAGGGGATCGTATGGC.

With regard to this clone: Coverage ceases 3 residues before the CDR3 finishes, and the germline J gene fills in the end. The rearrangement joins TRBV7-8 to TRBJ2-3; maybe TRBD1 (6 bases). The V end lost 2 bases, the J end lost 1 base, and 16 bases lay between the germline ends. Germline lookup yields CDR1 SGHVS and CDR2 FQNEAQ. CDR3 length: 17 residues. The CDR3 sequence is CASSLFTGSPGTDTQYF. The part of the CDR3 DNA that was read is TGTGCCAGCAGCTTATTCACAGGGTCACCGGGCACAGATACG.

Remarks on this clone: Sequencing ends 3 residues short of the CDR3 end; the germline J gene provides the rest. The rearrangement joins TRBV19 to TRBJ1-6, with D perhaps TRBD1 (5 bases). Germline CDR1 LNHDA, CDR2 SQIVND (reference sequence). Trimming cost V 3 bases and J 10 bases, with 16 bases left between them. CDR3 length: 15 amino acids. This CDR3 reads CASSIAGPVGSPLHF. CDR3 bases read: TGTGCCAGTAGTATCGCAGGGCCGGTTGGATCACCC.

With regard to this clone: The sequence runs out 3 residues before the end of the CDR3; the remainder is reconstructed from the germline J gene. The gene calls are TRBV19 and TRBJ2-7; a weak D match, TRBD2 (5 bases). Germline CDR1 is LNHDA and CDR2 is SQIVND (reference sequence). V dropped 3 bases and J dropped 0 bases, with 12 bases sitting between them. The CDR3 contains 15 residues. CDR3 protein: CASSIEGSYSYEQYF. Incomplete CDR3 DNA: TGTGCCAGTAGTATCGAGGGCAGCTACTCCTACGAG.

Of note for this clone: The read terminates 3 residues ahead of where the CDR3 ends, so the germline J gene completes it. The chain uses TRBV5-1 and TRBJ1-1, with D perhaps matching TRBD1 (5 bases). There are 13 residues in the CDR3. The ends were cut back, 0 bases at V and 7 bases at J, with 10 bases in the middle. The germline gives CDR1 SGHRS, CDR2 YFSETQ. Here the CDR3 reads CASSLGQGGEAFF. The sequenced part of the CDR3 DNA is TGCGCCAGCAGCTTGGGGCAGGGTGGTGAA.

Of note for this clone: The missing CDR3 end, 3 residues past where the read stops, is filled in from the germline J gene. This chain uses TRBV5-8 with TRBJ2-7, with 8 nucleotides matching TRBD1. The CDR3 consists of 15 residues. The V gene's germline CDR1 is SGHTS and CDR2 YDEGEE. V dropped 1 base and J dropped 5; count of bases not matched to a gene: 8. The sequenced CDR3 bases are TGTGCCAGCAGCTTGCGACAGGGGTGGTCCAACGAG. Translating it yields CASSLRQGWSNE. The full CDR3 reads CASSLRQGWSNEQYF.

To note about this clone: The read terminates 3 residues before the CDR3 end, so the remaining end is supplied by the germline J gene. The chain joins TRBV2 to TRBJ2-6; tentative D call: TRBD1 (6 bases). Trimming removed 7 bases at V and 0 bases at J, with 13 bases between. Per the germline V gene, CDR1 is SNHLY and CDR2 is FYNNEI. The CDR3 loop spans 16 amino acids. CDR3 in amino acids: CASILTGTSGANVLTF. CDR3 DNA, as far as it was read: TGTGCCAGCATTCTGACAGGAACCTCTGGGGCCAACGTC.

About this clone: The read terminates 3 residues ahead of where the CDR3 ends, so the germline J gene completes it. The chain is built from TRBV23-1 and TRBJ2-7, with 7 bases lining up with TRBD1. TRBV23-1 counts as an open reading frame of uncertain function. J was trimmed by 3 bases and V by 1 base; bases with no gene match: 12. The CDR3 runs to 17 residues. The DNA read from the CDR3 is TGCGCCAGCAGTCAATGGGGGCGGACAGGTTGTTACTACGAG. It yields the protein CASSQWGRTGCYYE. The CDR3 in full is CASSQWGRTGCYYEQYF.

The CDR3 reads CSVGGGFTYEQYF. Partial CDR3 DNA: TGCAGCGTAGGGGGGGGGTTCACCTACGAG. The rearrangement uses TRBV29-1 and TRBJ2-7, with TRBD2 as a possible D gene (7 bases). The CDR3 end is not reached by the read, which stops 3 residues before it; the germline J gene fills it in. V lost 6 bases to trimming and J lost 2 bases, with 14 bases between them. The germline CDR1 and CDR2 sequences are SQVTM and ANQGSEA. This CDR3 region has 13 residues.

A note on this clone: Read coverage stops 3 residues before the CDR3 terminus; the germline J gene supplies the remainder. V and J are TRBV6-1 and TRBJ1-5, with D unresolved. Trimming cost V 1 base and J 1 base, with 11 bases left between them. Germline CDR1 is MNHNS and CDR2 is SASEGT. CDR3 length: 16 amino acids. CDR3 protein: CASSEEAGRSNQPQHF. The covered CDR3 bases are TGTGCCAGCAGTGAAGAGGCAGGAAGGAGCAATCAGCCC.

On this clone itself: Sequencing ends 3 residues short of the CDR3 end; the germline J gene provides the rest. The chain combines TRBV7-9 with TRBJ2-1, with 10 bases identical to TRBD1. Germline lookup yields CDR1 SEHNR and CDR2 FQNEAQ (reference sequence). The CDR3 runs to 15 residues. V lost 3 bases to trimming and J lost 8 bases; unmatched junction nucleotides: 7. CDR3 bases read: TGTGCCAGCAGCTTCGGACAGGGGGGTTTGTATGAG. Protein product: CASSFGQGGLYE. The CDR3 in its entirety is CASSFGQGGLYEQFF.

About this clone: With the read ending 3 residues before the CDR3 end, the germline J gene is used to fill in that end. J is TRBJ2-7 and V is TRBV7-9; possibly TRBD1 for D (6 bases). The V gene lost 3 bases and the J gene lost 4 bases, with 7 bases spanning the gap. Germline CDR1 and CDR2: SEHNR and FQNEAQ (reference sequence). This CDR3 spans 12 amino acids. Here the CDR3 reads CASSFGQYEQYF. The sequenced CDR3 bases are TGTGCCAGCAGCTTCGGACAGTACGAG.

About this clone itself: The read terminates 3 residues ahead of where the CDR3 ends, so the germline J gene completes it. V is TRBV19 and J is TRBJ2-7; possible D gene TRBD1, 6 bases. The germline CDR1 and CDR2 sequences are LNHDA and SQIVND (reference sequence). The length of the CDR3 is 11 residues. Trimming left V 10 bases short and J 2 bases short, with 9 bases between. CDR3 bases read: TGTGCCACCCGGACAGCCTACGAG. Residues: CATRTAYE. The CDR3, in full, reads CATRTAYEQYF.

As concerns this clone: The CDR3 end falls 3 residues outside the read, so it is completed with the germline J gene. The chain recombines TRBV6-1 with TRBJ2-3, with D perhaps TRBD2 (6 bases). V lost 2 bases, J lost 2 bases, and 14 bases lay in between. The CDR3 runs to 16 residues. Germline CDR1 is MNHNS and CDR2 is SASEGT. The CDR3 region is CASSESWTTYTDTQYF. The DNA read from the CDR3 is TGTGCCAGCAGTGAATCCTGGACTACATACACAGATACG.

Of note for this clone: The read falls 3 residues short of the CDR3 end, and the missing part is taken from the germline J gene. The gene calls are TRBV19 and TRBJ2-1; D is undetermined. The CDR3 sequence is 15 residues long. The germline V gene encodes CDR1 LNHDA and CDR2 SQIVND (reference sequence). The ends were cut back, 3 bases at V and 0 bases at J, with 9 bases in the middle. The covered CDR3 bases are TGTGCCAGTAGTATTCAGGTTAGCTCCTACAATGAG. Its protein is CASSIQVSSYNE. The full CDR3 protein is CASSIQVSSYNEQFF.

CDR3 DNA (partial): TGTGCCAGCAGCTCCGGGTTGACTTACTACGAG. Translated: CASSSGLTYYE. The entire CDR3 is CASSSGLTYYEQYF. V gene TRBV7-8 combines with J gene TRBJ2-7; D gene uncertain. Read coverage stops 3 residues before the CDR3 terminus; the germline J gene supplies the remainder. This CDR3 region has 14 residues. Germline V gene sequence: CDR1 SGHVS, CDR2 FQNEAQ. Between the trimmed V and J ends, which lost 4 bases and 3 bases, there was a span of 13 bases.

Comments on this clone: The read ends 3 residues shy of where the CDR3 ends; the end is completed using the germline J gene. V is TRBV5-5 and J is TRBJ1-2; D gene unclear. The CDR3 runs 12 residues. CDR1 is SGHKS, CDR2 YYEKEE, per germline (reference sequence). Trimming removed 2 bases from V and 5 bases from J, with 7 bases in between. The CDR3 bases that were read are TGTGCCAGCAGCTTAGGAGGGTATGGC. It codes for CASSLGGYG. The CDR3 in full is CASSLGGYGYTF.

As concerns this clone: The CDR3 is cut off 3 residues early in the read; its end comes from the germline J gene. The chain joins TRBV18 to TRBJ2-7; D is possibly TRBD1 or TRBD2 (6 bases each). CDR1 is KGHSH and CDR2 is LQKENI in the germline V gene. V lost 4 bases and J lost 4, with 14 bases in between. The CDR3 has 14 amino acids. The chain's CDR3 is CASSRAGEDYEQYF. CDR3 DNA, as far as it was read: TGTGCCAGCTCACGGGCAGGGGAGGATTACGAG.

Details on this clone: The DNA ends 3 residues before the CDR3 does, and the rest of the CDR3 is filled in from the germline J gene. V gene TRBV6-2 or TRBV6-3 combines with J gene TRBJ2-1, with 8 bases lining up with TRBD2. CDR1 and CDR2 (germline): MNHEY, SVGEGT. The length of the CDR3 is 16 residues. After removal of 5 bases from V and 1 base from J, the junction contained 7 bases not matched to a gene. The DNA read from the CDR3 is TGTGCCAGCAGTCTTTACGGGGGGGGGTCCTACAATGAG. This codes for CASSLYGGGSYNE. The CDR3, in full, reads CASSLYGGGSYNEQFF.

CDR3: CSARLDYEQYF. CDR3 DNA (partial): TGCAGCGCCCGTTTAGACTACGAG. The chain couples TRBV29-1 to TRBJ2-7; D gene uncertain. The read comes to an end 3 residues before the CDR3 does, leaving the germline J gene to fill in the end. Germline loops: CDR1 SQVTM, CDR2 ANQGSEA. The CDR3 contains 11 residues. Trimming left V 7 bases short and J 3 bases short, with 10 bases between.

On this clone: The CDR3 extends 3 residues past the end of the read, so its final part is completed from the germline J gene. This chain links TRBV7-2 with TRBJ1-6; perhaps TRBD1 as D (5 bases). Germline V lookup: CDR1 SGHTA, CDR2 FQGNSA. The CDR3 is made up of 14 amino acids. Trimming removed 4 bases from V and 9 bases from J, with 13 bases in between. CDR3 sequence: CASSYGGVGSPLHF. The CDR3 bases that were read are TGTGCCAGCAGCTATGGAGGGGTAGGTTCACCC.

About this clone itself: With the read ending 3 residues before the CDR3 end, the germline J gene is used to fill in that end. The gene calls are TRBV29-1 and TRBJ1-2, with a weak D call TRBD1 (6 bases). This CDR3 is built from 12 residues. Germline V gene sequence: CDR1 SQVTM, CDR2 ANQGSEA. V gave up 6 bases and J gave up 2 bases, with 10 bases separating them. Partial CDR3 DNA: TGCAGCGTAGCCGACAGGAACTATGGC. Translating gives CSVADRNYG. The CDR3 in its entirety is CSVADRNYGYTF.

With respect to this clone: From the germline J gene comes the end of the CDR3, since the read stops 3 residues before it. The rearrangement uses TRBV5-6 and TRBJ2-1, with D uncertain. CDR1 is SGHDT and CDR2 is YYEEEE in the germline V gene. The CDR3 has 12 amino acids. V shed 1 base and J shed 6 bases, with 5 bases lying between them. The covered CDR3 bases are TGTGCCAGCAGCTTGTGGCTCAATGAG. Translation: CASSLWLNE. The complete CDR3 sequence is CASSLWLNEQFF.

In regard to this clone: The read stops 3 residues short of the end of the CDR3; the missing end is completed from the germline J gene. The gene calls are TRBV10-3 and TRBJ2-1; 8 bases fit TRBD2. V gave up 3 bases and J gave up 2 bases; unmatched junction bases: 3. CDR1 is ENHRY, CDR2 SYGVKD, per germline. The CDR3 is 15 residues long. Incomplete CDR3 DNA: TGTGCCATCAGTGAATCAGCGGGAGCCTACAATGAG. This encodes CAISESAGAYNE. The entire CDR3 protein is CAISESAGAYNEQFF.

CDR3 bases read: TGCAGCGTTGAAGATGGAGGCGGAGATACG. It is translated as CSVEDGGGDT. The full CDR3 reads CSVEDGGGDTQYF. This chain links TRBV29-1 with TRBJ2-3, with D possibly TRBD2 on 5 matching bases. The read comes to an end 3 residues before the CDR3 does, leaving the germline J gene to fill in the end. The CDR3 is 13 residues long. The ends were cut back, 0 bases at V and 5 bases at J, with 9 bases in the middle. Germline lookup yields CDR1 SQVTM and CDR2 ANQGSEA.